This is a list of T cell receptor beta chains from one sample in a study of beta chain features in type 1 diabetes. Sequencing was performed with immunoSEQ multiplex PCR; in TCRdb, only in-frame clones are kept and a portion is missing. Of around 200,000 clones in the sample, approximately 13% were seen once. Sequenced sample: central memory CD4+ T cells from blood. These receptors all stem from a woman younger than 35 in good health. CDR3s include the opening cysteine and the closing phenylalanine or tryptophan. The D gene is left open where the match is weak. Not every row has a clone size; where given, it reads once, few, many or a size class.

J gene: TRBJ1-4; V gene: TRBV18; D gene: TRBD1; clone size: NA; CDR3 protein: CASSPPGTGGEKLFF; CDR3 DNA: TGTGCCAGCTCACCCCCCGGGACAGGAGGAGAAAAACTGTTTTTT
J gene: TRBJ1-2; V gene: TRBV6-5; D gene: NA; clone size: few; CDR3 protein: CASREGLANVGGYTF; CDR3 DNA: TGTGCCAGCAGAGAGGGACTCGCCAATGTGGGAGGCTACACCTTC
J gene: TRBJ1-2; V gene: TRBV27; D gene: NA; clone size: NA; CDR3 protein: CASAGAVGYGYTF; CDR3 DNA: TGTGCGAGCGCAGGGGCGGTGGGCTATGGCTACACCTTC
J gene: TRBJ1-2; V gene: TRBV6-5; D gene: NA; clone size: NA; CDR3 protein: CASSSGFIYGYTF; CDR3 DNA: TGTGCCAGCAGTTCAGGGTTTATCTATGGCTACACCTTC
J gene: TRBJ1-5; V gene: TRBV18; D gene: NA; clone size: few; CDR3 protein: CASSAGRGVQPQHF; CDR3 DNA: TGTGCCAGCTCCGCGGGAAGGGGAGTTCAGCCCCAGCATTTT
J gene: TRBJ1-1; V gene: TRBV29-1; D gene: NA; clone size: many; CDR3 protein: CSALAGINTEAFF; CDR3 DNA: TGCAGCGCACTCGCAGGGATTAACACTGAAGCTTTCTTT
J gene: TRBJ1-2; V gene: TRBV6-1; D gene: TRBD1; clone size: NA; CDR3 protein: CAGTGVNYGYTF; CDR3 DNA: TGTGCCGGTACAGGGGTGAACTATGGCTACACCTTC
J gene: TRBJ2-1; V gene: TRBV11-3; D gene: NA; clone size: few; CDR3 protein: CASSSYSKLNEQFF; CDR3 DNA: TGTGCCAGCAGCTCGTACAGTAAGCTCAATGAGCAGTTCTTC
J gene: TRBJ1-1; V gene: TRBV5-1; D gene: TRBD1; clone size: NA; CDR3 protein: CASSLDWTGGITEAFF; CDR3 DNA: TGCGCCAGCAGCTTGGATTGGACAGGGGGCATCACTGAAGCTTTCTTT
J gene: TRBJ2-1; V gene: TRBV6-6; D gene: NA; clone size: NA; CDR3 protein: CASRLTAVNEQFF; CDR3 DNA: TGTGCCAGCAGACTGACAGCAGTAAATGAGCAGTTCTTC
J gene: TRBJ1-6; V gene: TRBV30; D gene: NA; clone size: NA; CDR3 protein: CAWSVRQGNSPLHF; CDR3 DNA: TGTGCCTGGAGTGTACGTCAGGGTAATTCACCCCTCCACTTT
J gene: TRBJ2-1; V gene: TRBV10-3; D gene: TRBD2; clone size: few; CDR3 protein: CAISGLAGVSYNEQFF; CDR3 DNA: TGTGCCATCTCAGGACTAGCGGGAGTATCCTACAATGAGCAGTTCTTC
J gene: TRBJ2-1; V gene: TRBV5-1; D gene: TRBD2; clone size: NA; CDR3 protein: CASSLTSGNHNEQFF; CDR3 DNA: TGCGCCAGCAGCTTGACCAGCGGGAATCACAATGAGCAGTTCTTC
J gene: TRBJ1-2; V gene: TRBV15; D gene: TRBD1; clone size: NA; CDR3 protein: CATSGDSYGYTF; CDR3 DNA: TGTGCCACCAGTGGGGACAGCTATGGCTACACCTTC
J gene: TRBJ2-3; V gene: TRBV7-2; D gene: NA; clone size: NA; CDR3 protein: CASSLVTRGADTQYF; CDR3 DNA: TGTGCCAGCAGCTTAGTGACCCGGGGGGCGGATACGCAGTATTTT
J gene: TRBJ2-7; V gene: TRBV6-5; D gene: NA; clone size: NA; CDR3 protein: CASSYLPMPGTVEQYF; CDR3 DNA: TGTGCCAGCAGTTACTTACCGATGCCAGGAACTGTCGAGCAGTACTTC
J gene: TRBJ1-1; V gene: TRBV5-1; D gene: NA; clone size: few; CDR3 protein: CASSLARDTEAFF; CDR3 DNA: TGCGCCAGCAGCTTGGCTCGGGACACTGAAGCTTTCTTT
J gene: TRBJ2-3; V gene: TRBV9; D gene: NA; clone size: few; CDR3 protein: CASSAPFTDTQYF; CDR3 DNA: TGTGCCAGCAGCGCCCCTTTCACAGATACGCAGTATTTT
J gene: TRBJ2-3; V gene: TRBV5-1; D gene: NA; clone size: NA; CDR3 protein: CASSLGEGLSTDTQYF; CDR3 DNA: TGCGCCAGCAGCTTGGGCGAGGGTCTTAGCACAGATACGCAGTATTTT
J gene: TRBJ2-6; V gene: TRBV29-1; D gene: NA; clone size: NA; CDR3 protein: CSVVVQTTSGANVLTF; CDR3 DNA: TGCAGCGTTGTCGTCCAGACAACCTCTGGGGCCAACGTCCTGACTTTC
J gene: TRBJ1-1; V gene: TRBV2; D gene: TRBD1; clone size: few; CDR3 protein: CASSRLTGANTEAFF; CDR3 DNA: TGTGCCAGCAGTAGATTGACAGGGGCCAACACTGAAGCTTTCTTT
J gene: TRBJ2-2; V gene: TRBV7-6; D gene: TRBD1; clone size: few; CDR3 protein: CASSPTGTGGTGELFF; CDR3 DNA: TGTGCCAGCAGCCCTACCGGGACAGGGGGCACCGGGGAGCTGTTTTTT
J gene: TRBJ2-3; V gene: TRBV30; D gene: NA; clone size: few; CDR3 protein: CAWSVLENTQYF; CDR3 DNA: TGTGCCTGGAGTGTTCTAGAAAATACGCAGTATTTT
J gene: TRBJ2-1; V gene: TRBV11-3; D gene: NA; clone size: few; CDR3 protein: CASKGGRSGEQFF; CDR3 DNA: TGTGCCAGCAAGGGGGGGCGGTCGGGTGAGCAGTTCTTC
J gene: TRBJ1-1; V gene: TRBV30; D gene: NA; clone size: NA; CDR3 protein: CAWSQTTMRTEAFF; CDR3 DNA: TGTGCCTGGAGTCAGACTACCATGAGGACTGAAGCTTTCTTT
J gene: TRBJ2-7; V gene: TRBV11-2; D gene: NA; clone size: NA; CDR3 protein: CASSSGREQYF; CDR3 DNA: TGTGCCAGCAGTTCAGGGCGGGAGCAGTACTTC
J gene: TRBJ2-6; V gene: TRBV4-2; D gene: TRBD2; clone size: NA; CDR3 protein: CASSRSGTSGDGGANVLTF; CDR3 DNA: TGTGCCAGCAGCCGCTCTGGGACTAGCGGGGACGGGGGGGCCAACGTCCTGACTTTC
J gene: TRBJ1-1; V gene: TRBV6-6; D gene: NA; clone size: few; CDR3 protein: CASSYSTGYEAFF; CDR3 DNA: TGTGCCAGCAGTTACTCGACAGGATATGAAGCTTTCTTT
J gene: TRBJ1-1; V gene: TRBV5-1; D gene: NA; clone size: few; CDR3 protein: CASSTGPTTDTEAFF; CDR3 DNA: TGCGCCAGCAGCACTGGTCCAACTACGGACACTGAAGCTTTCTTT
J gene: TRBJ2-7; V gene: TRBV4-2; D gene: TRBD1; clone size: few; CDR3 protein: CASSQDRQGLSYEQYF; CDR3 DNA: TGTGCCAGCAGCCAAGATCGACAGGGGCTCTCCTACGAGCAGTACTTC
J gene: TRBJ2-3; V gene: TRBV9; D gene: TRBD1; clone size: few; CDR3 protein: CASSEAPDRGPTDTQYF; CDR3 DNA: TGTGCCAGCAGCGAGGCCCCCGACAGGGGGCCCACAGATACGCAGTATTTT
J gene: TRBJ2-1; V gene: TRBV4-2; D gene: TRBD2; clone size: NA; CDR3 protein: CASSQRGTSGYYNEQFF; CDR3 DNA: TGTGCCAGCAGCCAGAGAGGTACTAGCGGATATTACAATGAGCAGTTCTTC
J gene: TRBJ2-4; V gene: TRBV9; D gene: TRBD2; clone size: few; CDR3 protein: CASSVEGGAIQYF; CDR3 DNA: TGTGCCAGCAGCGTAGAGGGAGGGGCCATTCAGTACTTC
J gene: TRBJ1-4; V gene: TRBV6-5; D gene: NA; clone size: NA; CDR3 protein: CATMISEKLFF; CDR3 DNA: TGTGCCACCATGATCAGTGAAAAACTGTTTTTT
J gene: TRBJ2-7; V gene: TRBV5-6; D gene: TRBD1; clone size: few; CDR3 protein: CASSLVGTGGYEQYF; CDR3 DNA: TGTGCCAGCAGCTTGGTGGGGACAGGGGGCTACGAGCAGTACTTC
J gene: TRBJ2-2; V gene: TRBV5-1; D gene: TRBD2; clone size: NA; CDR3 protein: CASSLALAGAGELFF; CDR3 DNA: TGCGCCAGCAGCTTGGCACTAGCGGGAGCCGGGGAGCTGTTTTTT
J gene: TRBJ1-4; V gene: TRBV7-2; D gene: TRBD1; clone size: few; CDR3 protein: CASSATGAATNEKLFF; CDR3 DNA: TGTGCCAGCAGCGCCACAGGGGCAGCAACTAATGAAAAACTGTTTTTT
J gene: TRBJ2-7; V gene: TRBV11-2; D gene: NA; clone size: few; CDR3 protein: CASSFAESYEQYF; CDR3 DNA: TGTGCCAGCAGCTTTGCCGAGAGCTACGAGCAGTACTTC
J gene: TRBJ2-2; V gene: TRBV18; D gene: NA; clone size: NA; CDR3 protein: CASSHGTNTGELFF; CDR3 DNA: TGTGCCAGCTCCCACGGGACAAACACCGGGGAGCTGTTTTTT
J gene: TRBJ2-7; V gene: TRBV28; D gene: NA; clone size: NA; CDR3 protein: CASSPGGGSDEQYF; CDR3 DNA: TGTGCCAGCAGCCCTGGGGGCGGGAGCGACGAGCAGTACTTC
J gene: TRBJ2-3; V gene: TRBV7-2; D gene: NA; clone size: few; CDR3 protein: CASSGRDGGTDTQYF; CDR3 DNA: TGTGCCAGCAGCGGACGGGACGGGGGAACAGATACGCAGTATTTT
J gene: TRBJ2-3; V gene: TRBV5-4; D gene: NA; clone size: few; CDR3 protein: CASTATGSTDTQYF; CDR3 DNA: TGTGCCAGCACCGCGACGGGAAGCACAGATACGCAGTATTTT
J gene: TRBJ2-1; V gene: TRBV25-1; D gene: TRBD2; clone size: few; CDR3 protein: CASSVGTSGHNEQFF; CDR3 DNA: TGTGCCAGCAGTGTCGGGACTAGCGGGCACAATGAGCAGTTCTTC
J gene: TRBJ2-7; V gene: TRBV6-1; D gene: NA; clone size: few; CDR3 protein: CASSVREYEQYF; CDR3 DNA: TGTGCCAGCAGTGTCCGGGAATACGAGCAGTACTTC
J gene: TRBJ2-3; V gene: TRBV7-2; D gene: NA; clone size: few; CDR3 protein: CASSLGGVATQYF; CDR3 DNA: TGTGCCAGCAGCTTAGGCGGAGTAGCTACGCAGTATTTT
J gene: TRBJ2-5; V gene: TRBV30; D gene: TRBD2; clone size: few; CDR3 protein: CAWAGLAGGETQYF; CDR3 DNA: TGTGCCTGGGCTGGACTAGCGGGAGGAGAGACCCAGTACTTC
J gene: TRBJ1-5; V gene: TRBV30; D gene: NA; clone size: few; CDR3 protein: CAWSVAGHGQPQHF; CDR3 DNA: TGTGCCTGGAGTGTGGCGGGGCACGGGCAGCCCCAGCATTTT
J gene: TRBJ2-1; V gene: TRBV19; D gene: NA; clone size: NA; CDR3 protein: CASSMRDGSYNEQFF; CDR3 DNA: TGTGCCAGTAGTATGAGGGATGGGAGCTACAATGAGCAGTTCTTC
J gene: TRBJ2-5; V gene: TRBV5-1; D gene: NA; clone size: few; CDR3 protein: CASSLGRGQETQYF; CDR3 DNA: TGCGCCAGCAGCTTGGGCAGGGGTCAAGAGACCCAGTACTTC
J gene: TRBJ1-2; V gene: TRBV4-2; D gene: TRBD1; clone size: NA; CDR3 protein: CASSQDSTGGYNGYTF; CDR3 DNA: TGTGCCAGCAGCCAAGATTCAACAGGGGGCTACAATGGCTACACCTTC
J gene: TRBJ2-7; V gene: TRBV4-2; D gene: TRBD2; clone size: many; CDR3 protein: CASSQAGTSGTYEQYF; CDR3 DNA: TGTGCCAGCAGCCAGGCCGGGACTAGCGGGACCTACGAGCAGTACTTC
J gene: TRBJ1-2; V gene: TRBV27; D gene: NA; clone size: few; CDR3 protein: CASSFSQRGNYGYTF; CDR3 DNA: TGTGCCAGCAGTTTCTCCCAACGGGGTAACTATGGCTACACCTTC
J gene: TRBJ2-5; V gene: TRBV10-2; D gene: TRBD1; clone size: few; CDR3 protein: CASSVRTGDYQETQYF; CDR3 DNA: TGCGCCAGCAGTGTTCGGACAGGGGATTACCAAGAGACCCAGTACTTC
J gene: TRBJ2-7; V gene: TRBV7-3; D gene: NA; clone size: NA; CDR3 protein: CASSLNALAYEQYF; CDR3 DNA: TGTGCCAGCAGCTTAAATGCCCTAGCCTACGAGCAGTACTTC
J gene: TRBJ2-7; V gene: TRBV30; D gene: TRBD1; clone size: few; CDR3 protein: CAWSAPGQGSGYEQYF; CDR3 DNA: TGTGCCTGGAGTGCACCGGGACAGGGGTCGGGGTACGAGCAGTACTTC
J gene: TRBJ1-3; V gene: TRBV30; D gene: TRBD1; clone size: NA; CDR3 protein: CAWSLDRKSGNTIYF; CDR3 DNA: TGTGCCTGGAGTCTGGACAGGAAATCTGGAAACACCATATATTTT
J gene: TRBJ1-2; V gene: TRBV29-1; D gene: NA; clone size: NA; CDR3 protein: CSVQWALTYGYTF; CDR3 DNA: TGCAGCGTTCAATGGGCATTGACCTATGGCTACACCTTC